This entry features one TCR beta chain sequence. Antigen: not known. Sequenced by immunoSEQ multiplex PCR; TCRdb stores in-frame clones only, minus some. The table shows 6,000 or so clones, with 55% to 65% occurring only once. The data originate from a study of CD8 T cell repertoires and HIV-1 epitope variants. This CDR3 contains 15 residues. The germline V and J ends were trimmed by 4 bases and 2 bases, with 15 bases remaining between them. Germline V gene lookup returns CDR1 SGDLS and CDR2 YYNGEE. This receptor was obtained from a male donor with HIV. Sequencing input: cultured CD8+ T cells derived from PBMCs. The chain has TRBV9 and TRBJ1-1; tentatively, D is TRBD1 (6 bases). CDR3 sequence: CASSLLQGINTEAFF. DNA of the CDR3: TGTGCCAGCAGCCTCCTACAGGGTATTAACACTGAAGCTTTCTTT.